This T cell receptor (beta chain) is drawn from a study of blood T cell repertoires in COVID-19. Across the whole study: Sites in the United States, Italy and Spain provided acute and convalescent COVID-19 samples.

This CDR3 spans 16 amino acids. The V gene's germline CDR1 is WNHNN and CDR2 SYGVQD (reference sequence). Trimming stripped 0 bases from V and 2 bases from J, with 10 bases between. Original processing methods: Counts of nucleated cells, estimated from reference gene primer amplification, were obtained. The method was immunoSEQ multiplex PCR; TCRdb's version includes in-frame clones alone and lacks a portion of them. V, J and clone size reflect that table, while D and trimming were determined from the DNA. The sample lists 140,000 to 150,000 clones, approximately 78% occurring once. This clonotype was sampled from a human donor with acute or convalescent COVID-19. The donor label of this sample is uncertain. The rearrangement joins TRBV10-1 to TRBJ1-4, with D maybe TRBD1 (5 bases). Material: peripheral blood. CDR3 sequence reads: CASSESGSGTNEKLFF. DNA for the CDR3: TGCGCCAGCAGTGAGTCGGGGTCAGGGACTAATGAAAAACTGTTTTTT.